This T cell receptor (beta chain) was sequenced for a study of T cells in Graves' hyperthyroidism and ophthalmopathy. At the level of the study: Peripheral blood draws took place at initial diagnosis, ahead of any treatment.

The study, taken as a whole, reports: Ophthalmopathy and stable hyperthyroidism were told apart by a 13 V-J model.

Amplification of TCR beta CDR3 regions was performed using RNA transcripts as template. In the first-round RT-PCR of the TCR CDR3, the HTBI primer set was used. One entry per CDR3 protein, called by TCRdb with MiXCR from the multiplex PCR reads. The profile shows 160,000 or so distinct CDR3 sequences, over 8% of them singletons. This CDR3 has 12 amino acids. Trimming pared 3 bases from V and 5 bases from J, leaving 7 bases between. The V gene's germline CDR1 is SGHVS and CDR2 FQNEAQ. Turning to this clonotype: Its antigen remains unidentified.

This receptor was identified in a young woman with Graves' hyperthyroidism that later progressed to Graves' ophthalmopathy. The sample taken for sequencing was blood. This chain connects TRBV7-8 to TRBJ1-2; the D is unclear. The CDR3 region is CASSFQGYGYTF. The DNA of the CDR3 is TGTGCCAGCAGCTTTCAAGGATATGGCTACACCTTC.